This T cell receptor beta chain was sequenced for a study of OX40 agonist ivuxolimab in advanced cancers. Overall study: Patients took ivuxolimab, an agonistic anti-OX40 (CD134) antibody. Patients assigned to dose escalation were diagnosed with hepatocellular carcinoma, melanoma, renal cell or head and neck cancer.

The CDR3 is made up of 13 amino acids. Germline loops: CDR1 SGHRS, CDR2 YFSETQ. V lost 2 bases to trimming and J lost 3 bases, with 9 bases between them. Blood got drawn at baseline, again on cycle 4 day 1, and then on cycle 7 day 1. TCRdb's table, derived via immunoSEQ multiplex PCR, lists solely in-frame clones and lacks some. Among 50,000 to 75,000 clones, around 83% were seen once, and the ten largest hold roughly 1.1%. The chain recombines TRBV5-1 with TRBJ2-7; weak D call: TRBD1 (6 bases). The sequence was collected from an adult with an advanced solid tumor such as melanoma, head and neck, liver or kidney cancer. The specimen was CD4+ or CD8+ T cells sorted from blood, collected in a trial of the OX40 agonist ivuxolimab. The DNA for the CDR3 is TGCGCCAGCAGCTTTACAGGGAACTACGAGCAGTACTTC. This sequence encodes CASSFTGNYEQYF.